One sample yielded the 11 T cell receptor beta chains listed below, sequenced in a study of blood T cell repertoires in COVID-19. Assay used: immunoSEQ multiplex PCR; TCRdb lists only in-frame clones, some missing. This sample yields some 350,000 clones, of which approximately 88% are seen a single time; 2.5% to 3.5% belongs to the top ten. The sample consisted of peripheral blood. The receptors stem from a woman aged 25-40 years with COVID-19, enrolled during active disease.

The gene calls are TRBV7-2 and TRBJ1-4; D is possibly TRBD1 (5 bases). The length of the CDR3 is 16 residues. The germline CDR1 and CDR2 sequences are SGHTA and FQGNSA. Trimming took off 1 base at V and 8 bases at J, with 17 bases between the two ends. CDR3 in amino acids: CASSLVGRVNNEKLFF. The CDR3 nucleotides read TGTGCCAGCAGCTTAGTAGGCAGGGTTAATAACGAAAAACTGTTTTTT.

J is TRBJ2-7 and V is TRBV10-1, with a possible D match to TRBD2 (6 bases). Germline V CDR1 and CDR2: WNHNN, SYGVQD (reference sequence). V shed 3 bases and J shed 2 bases, with 17 bases lying between them. The CDR3 runs to 16 residues. CDR3 sequence: CASSDPGLASTYEQYV. The CDR3 bases are TGCGCCAGCAGTGACCCCGGGCTAGCGAGTACCTACGAGCAGTACGTC.

This chain links TRBV9 with TRBJ2-2, with 8 bases lining up with TRBD1. V lost 0 bases to trimming and J lost 4 bases; unmatched junction nucleotides: 2. The CDR3 is 15 residues long. Germline CDR1 and CDR2: SGDLS and YYNGEE. The CDR3 nucleotides read TGTGCCAGCAGCGTAGCAGGGACAGGCACCGGGGAGCTGTTTTTT. Translating it yields CASSVAGTGTGELFF.

The V call is TRBV24-1, the J call TRBJ2-5; the match to TRBD1 covers 10 bases. The germline gives CDR1 KGHDR, CDR2 SFDVKD. The CDR3 consists of 16 residues. V shed 3 bases, J shed 5 bases, and the junction held 8 bases outside the gene matches. The CDR3 bases are TGTGCCACCAGTGATACCCGACAGGGGGCGAAGGAGACCCAGTACTTC. As protein: CATSDTRQGAKETQYF.

The rearrangement links TRBV6-5 to TRBJ2-3; TRBD2 matches 11 bases. V lost 2 bases to trimming and J lost 3 bases; unmatched junction nucleotides: 4. CDR3 size: 16 residues. Germline V CDR1 and CDR2: MNHEY, SVGAGI. For the CDR3, the DNA is TGTGCCAGCAGTTACAAAGGACTAGCGGGTACAGATACGCAGTATTTT. It codes for CASSYKGLAGTDTQYF.

The chain employs TRBV6-1 and TRBJ1-4; D is unclear. Germline lookup yields CDR1 MNHNS and CDR2 SASEGT. The CDR3 loop spans 14 amino acids. Trimming stripped 0 bases from V and 6 bases from J, with 8 bases between. CDR3 DNA sequence: TGTGCCAGCAGTGAAGCGCTACGGGATGAAAAACTGTTTTTT. This sequence encodes CASSEALRDEKLFF.

V usage is TRBV3-1 (or the pseudogene TRBV3-2) and J usage is TRBJ2-2; D is ambiguous. The CDR3 sequence is 18 residues long. Germline CDR1 reads LGHDT; CDR2 reads YNNKEL (reference sequence). Trimming cost V 0 bases and J 2 bases, with 16 bases left between them. CDR3 sequence (DNA): TGTGCCAGCAGCCAAGATCGGTCGATAAGTCTTAACACCGGGGAGCTGTTTTTT. Its translation: CASSQDRSISLNTGELFF.

The chain links TRBV19 to TRBJ1-4; the D gene is possibly TRBD1 (5 bases). Germline V gene sequence: CDR1 LNHDA, CDR2 SQIVND (reference sequence). V gave up 5 bases and J gave up 7 bases, with 14 bases separating them. CDR3 length: 14 residues. CDR3 sequence reads: CASSSGGVGEKLFF. CDR3 DNA: TGTGCCAGTAGTTCGGGGGGTGTCGGTGAAAAACTGTTTTTT. The full variable domain, its missing parts supplied by reference TRBV19 and TRBJ1-4, is DGGITQSPKYLFRKEGQNVTLSCEQNLNHDAMYWYRQDPGQGLRLIYYSQIVNDFQKGDIAEGYSVSREKKESFPLTVTSAQKNPTAFYLCASSSGGVGEKLFFGSGTQLSVL.

The rearrangement joins TRBV3-1 (or the pseudogene TRBV3-2) to TRBJ1-2, with a weak D call TRBD1 (5 bases). This CDR3 is built from 14 residues. Between the trimmed V and J ends, which lost 1 base and 4 bases, there was a span of 10 bases. Germline V gene sequence: CDR1 LGHDT, CDR2 YNNKEL (reference sequence). The CDR3 loop is CASSQARVTYGYTF. The CDR3 coding sequence is TGTGCCAGCAGCCAAGCCAGGGTCACCTATGGCTACACCTTC.

The V and J genes are TRBV5-6 and TRBJ2-7; maybe TRBD1 (6 bases). The CDR3 is 16 residues long. The germline V gene has CDR1 SGHDT and CDR2 YYEEEE. Trimming removed 4 bases at V and 0 bases at J, with 17 bases between. The CDR3 coding sequence is TGTGCCAGCAGCCAGAGGGGGACCGGGATCTCCTACGAGCAGTACTTC. This codes for CASSQRGTGISYEQYF.

A single count supports this clone. This sequence joins TRBV6-2 or TRBV6-3 and TRBJ1-5; D possibly corresponds to TRBD1 (6 bases). CDR3 length equals 18 residues. Trimming took off 0 bases at V and 1 base at J, with 16 bases between the two ends. Germline V gives CDR1 MNHEY, CDR2 SVGEGT. CDR3 nucleotide sequence: TGTGCCAGCAGTTACTCCCCCTCTTACAGGGACAGCAATCAGCCCCAGCATTTT. Its translation is CASSYSPSYRDSNQPQHF.